This TCR beta chain appears in the sequencing data of a study of cytomegalovirus exposure and HLA in healthy donors. Overall study: Assignment to the Caucasian-associated ancestry cluster applied to approximately 79% of the approximately 380 genotyped donors.

The CDR3 runs to 13 residues. With V trimmed by 7 bases and J by 7 bases, 6 bases remained unmatched. The germline gives CDR1 SNHLY, CDR2 FYNNEI. The primer mix had 60 Vbeta and 13 Jbeta primers. The data were produced by immunoSEQ multiplex PCR, yet TCRdb's version contains in-frame clones alone and is incomplete. This repertoire shows around 65,000 clones, 65% to 70% found once; its top ten account for roughly 17%. This chain joins TRBV2 and TRBJ1-4; 7 bases map to TRBD1. The clonotype comes from a man aged 35 to 55 in good health and CMV-seropositive. The sample comprised PBMCs. CDR3 region: CASIGGGGEKLFF. The CDR3 nucleotides read TGTGCCAGCATAGGAGGGGGCGGTGAAAAACTGTTTTTT.